The 30 T cell receptor beta chains given below trace back to one sample, sequenced in a study of T cell changes during pregnancy in multiple sclerosis. Using immunoSEQ multiplex PCR, the repertoire was profiled, and TCRdb retains in-frame clones only, with some absent. Seen here are more than 30,000 clones, 70% to 90% observed once, and the top ten hold 0.56%. The source was CD4+ T cells from peripheral blood mononuclear cells, collected before pregnancy. These receptor sequences come from a female donor with multiple sclerosis, enrolled in a pregnancy study.

V and J are TRBV12-2 and TRBJ2-1; TRBD1 is taken as the D call from the table, unchecked against the DNA. TRBV12-2 is described as a pseudogene. The CDR3 contains 16 residues. The CDR3 reads CASRSLDRALYNEQFF. In DNA form, the CDR3 reads TGTGCAAGTCGCTCCCTAGACAGAGCGCTCTACAATGAGCAGTTCTTC.

The chain is built from TRBV29-1 and TRBJ2-2; TRBD2 might be the D (6 bases). The CDR3 loop spans 13 amino acids. V was trimmed by 7 bases and J by 7 bases, leaving 16 bases between them. Germline values: CDR1 SQVTM, CDR2 ANQGSEA. The CDR3, as DNA: TGCAGCGCCTCGCGTCGGGGGTACGGGGAGCTGTTTTTT. It specifies CSASRRGYGELFF.

The chain has TRBV19 and TRBJ1-3, with no clear D. Per the germline V gene, CDR1 is LNHDA and CDR2 is SQIVND (reference sequence). The CDR3 has 19 amino acids. V lost 3 bases and J lost 2, with 23 bases in between. For the CDR3, the DNA is TGTGCCAGTAGTATGGGAGGGTGGAGGTCTGTCGGCGCTGGAAACACCATATATTTT. Residues: CASSMGGWRSVGAGNTIYF.

This rearrangement joins TRBV15 to TRBJ1-3; D is unclear. Germline V lookup: CDR1 LNHNV, CDR2 YYDKDF (reference sequence). V shed 0 bases and J shed 4 bases, with 10 bases lying between them. This CDR3 has 15 residues. In nucleotides, the CDR3 is TGTGCCACCAGCAGAGATCCCAACAGCGGAAACACCATATATTTT. Protein: CATSRDPNSGNTIYF. Combining the CDR3 with reference TRBV15 and TRBJ1-3 gives the whole variable domain DAMVIQNPRYQVTQFGKPVTLSCSQTLNHNVMYWYQQKSSQAPKLLFHYYDKDFNNEADTPDNFQSRRPNTSFCFLDIRSPGLGDTAMYLCATSRDPNSGNTIYFGEGSWLTVV.

A note on this clone: Its ends do not fully match the called genes, so a read error is possible. This chain links TRBV7-8 with TRBJ2-1, with 10 bases aligning to TRBD1. The CDR3 has 14 residues. Germline CDR1 SGHVS, CDR2 FQNEAQ. CDR3 residues: CATSRDRGSGEQFF. In DNA form, the CDR3 reads TGTGCCACCAGCCGGGACAGGGGTAGTGGGGAGCAGTTCTTC.

The V call is TRBV5-1, the J call TRBJ1-2; tentative D call: TRBD1 (6 bases). The CDR3 is 17 residues long. V was shortened by 3 bases and J by 8 bases, with 26 bases between the two germline ends. Germline lookup yields CDR1 SGHRS and CDR2 YFSETQ. The CDR3 nucleotides read TGCGCCAGCAGCTCCTCCCACACCCCAGCACAGGGACGGGGCTACACCTTC. It translates to CASSSSHTPAQGRGYTF.

A few counts support this clone. The CDR3 loop is CASSPPGTPSNTGELFF. The CDR3 DNA reads as TGTGCCAGCTCACCCCCCGGGACACCCTCGAACACCGGGGAGCTGTTTTTT. The gene calls are TRBV18 and TRBJ2-2; weak D call: TRBD1 (6 bases). Germline lookup yields CDR1 KGHSH and CDR2 LQKENI. V gave up 3 bases and J gave up 0 bases, with 14 bases separating them. This CDR3 contains 17 residues.

The J gene is TRBJ2-5, the V gene TRBV9, with 14 bases fitting TRBD2. Losses at the gene ends were 0 bases for V and 4 bases for J; bases not matched to a gene: 2. Germline assignment: CDR1 SGDLS and CDR2 YYNGEE. The CDR3 has 16 residues. CDR3 sequence reads: CASSVGGLAGGETQYF. The CDR3 DNA is TGTGCCAGCAGCGTAGGTGGACTAGCGGGGGGAGAGACCCAGTACTTC.

The chain uses TRBV6-6 and TRBJ2-7; no clear D. Germline CDR1 reads MNHNY; CDR2 reads SVGAGI (reference sequence). The CDR3 is 14 amino acids. V lost 0 bases to trimming and J lost 5 bases, with 11 bases between them. This chain's CDR3 is CASSYSSSSHEQYF. The CDR3 DNA follows: TGTGCCAGCAGTTACTCGTCTTCTTCCCACGAGCAGTACTTC.

This sequence joins TRBV27 and TRBJ1-6; 7 bases match TRBD1. Germline values: CDR1 MNHEY, CDR2 SMNVEV (reference sequence). V shed 7 bases and J 13 bases; nucleotides not matched to a gene: 13. This CDR3 has 14 amino acids. The CDR3 loop reads CASTSRDSLSPLHF. CDR3 DNA sequence: TGTGCCAGCACCTCCCGGGACAGTTTATCGCCCCTCCACTTT.

Turning to this clone: This same CDR3 is encoded by further DNA sequences in the sample. V usage is TRBV7-9 and J usage is TRBJ2-1; 8 bases match TRBD2. Trimming removed 2 bases from V and 4 bases from J; junction bases left unmatched: 7. Germline V CDR1 and CDR2: SEHNR, FQNEAQ (reference sequence). The CDR3 consists of 16 residues. The CDR3 loop reads CASSLSLAGSYNEQFF. In nucleotides, the CDR3 is TGTGCCAGCAGCTTATCCCTAGCGGGTTCATACAATGAGCAGTTCTTC.

The V and J genes are TRBV5-8 and TRBJ2-2; D perhaps matches TRBD1 (5 bases). The V end was cut by 6 bases, the J end by 7 bases, with 16 bases between. CDR3 length equals 14 residues. CDR1 is SGHTS, CDR2 YDEGEE, per germline. DNA of the CDR3: TGTGCCAGCAACCGAGGCAGGGCGTTCGGGGAGCTGTTTTTT. Encoded protein: CASNRGRAFGELFF.

This chain links TRBV15 with TRBJ2-1, with 8 nucleotides matching TRBD2. Germline CDR1 is LNHNV and CDR2 is YYDKDF (reference sequence). Trimming removed 3 bases from V and 4 bases from J; junction bases left unmatched: 8. CDR3 length: 16 amino acids. The CDR3 sequence is CATSRVYSGEYNEQFF. The CDR3 region has the DNA TGTGCCACCAGCAGGGTTTATAGCGGGGAGTACAATGAGCAGTTCTTC.

The rearrangement links TRBV5-4 to TRBJ2-7; weak D call: TRBD1 (6 bases). Germline assignment: CDR1 SGHNT and CDR2 YYREEE (reference sequence). V shed 0 bases and J shed 7 bases, with 11 bases lying between them. CDR3 length equals 13 residues. The CDR3 bases are TGTGCCAGCAGCTTGGAGGGGGATAGGGAGCAGTACTTC. Its translation is CASSLEGDREQYF.

This chain uses TRBV6-6 with TRBJ1-6; no clear D. This CDR3 comprises 15 residues. The V end was cut by 0 bases, the J end by 4 bases, with 7 bases between. Per the germline V gene, CDR1 is MNHNY and CDR2 is SVGAGI (reference sequence). The CDR3 spells CASSYSALYNSPLHF. Here the CDR3 DNA reads TGTGCCAGCAGTTACTCGGCCTTATATAATTCACCCCTCCACTTT.

The chain couples TRBV7-7 to TRBJ2-6, with 7 bases fitting TRBD1. Germline V CDR1 and CDR2: SSHAT, FNYEAQ (reference sequence). The CDR3 contains 13 residues. The CDR3 is CATTGAGANVLTF. Written as DNA, the CDR3 is TGTGCAACCACAGGGGCTGGGGCCAACGTCCTGACTTTC. The full variable domain, rest sourced from reference TRBV7-7 and TRBJ2-6, is GAGVSQSPRYKVTKRGQDVTLRCDPISSHATLYWYQQALGQGPEFLTYFNYEAQPDKSGLPSDRFSAERPEGSISTLTIQRTEQRDSAMYRCATTGAGANVLTFGAGSRLTVL.

This chain links TRBV18 with TRBJ1-5, with D unresolved. V was shortened by 2 bases and J by 2 bases, with 10 bases between the two germline ends. The CDR3 length is 15 residues. Germline values: CDR1 KGHSH, CDR2 LQKENI. The CDR3 protein is CASSPASGGNQPQHF. The CDR3 DNA sequence: TGTGCCAGCTCACCAGCCTCGGGTGGCAATCAGCCCCAGCATTTT.

This sequence joins TRBV4-2 and TRBJ1-1, with a possible D match to TRBD1 (5 bases). The CDR3 is 16 residues long. CDR1 is LGHNA, CDR2 YNFKEQ, per germline. Trimming stripped 3 bases from V and 5 bases from J, with 19 bases between. The CDR3, as DNA: TGTGCCAGCAGCCAGCCGGGACTAACGTCGGGGACTGAAGCTTTCTTT. Translation: CASSQPGLTSGTEAFF.

This clone turned up a few times. V usage is TRBV4-3 and J usage is TRBJ1-6, with D maybe TRBD1 (6 bases). Deletions cut 3 bases from V and 10 bases from J, with 10 bases between. CDR3 size: 13 residues. Germline values: CDR1 LGHNA, CDR2 YSLEER. The CDR3 DNA is TGCGCCAGCAGCCAGGCAGGGGAATCACCCCTCCACTTT. It codes for CASSQAGESPLHF.

The J gene is TRBJ2-5, the V gene TRBV5-1, with D uncertain. The CDR3 contains 12 residues. V lost 0 bases and J 5 bases, leaving 5 bases between the germline ends. Germline V gene sequence: CDR1 SGHRS, CDR2 YFSETQ. Here the CDR3 DNA reads TGCGCCAGCAGCTTGGATCAGGAGACCCAGTACTTC. It specifies CASSLDQETQYF.

J is TRBJ2-2 and V is TRBV5-6; TRBD1 matches 7 bases. Germline V gives CDR1 SGHDT, CDR2 YYEEEE. V lost 1 base to trimming and J lost 2 bases; unmatched junction nucleotides: 5. The CDR3 runs 16 residues. CDR3 nucleotide sequence: TGTGCCAGCAGCTTGATCGGGACAGATAACACCGGGGAGCTGTTTTTT. It is translated as CASSLIGTDNTGELFF.

The chain is built from TRBV7-9 and TRBJ2-7; 8 positions match TRBD2. The CDR3 is 15 amino acids. Germline V lookup: CDR1 SEHNR, CDR2 FQNEAQ (reference sequence). V lost 5 bases and J lost 3; bases outside the gene matches: 9. CDR3 amino acids: CASSPRGGSDYEQYF. CDR3 DNA sequence: TGTGCCAGCAGCCCTCGGGGGGGGTCAGACTACGAGCAGTACTTC.

This sequence joins TRBV18 and TRBJ1-6, with D perhaps matching TRBD1 (5 bases). Germline V gene data show CDR1 as KGHSH and CDR2 as LQKENI. This CDR3 spans 15 amino acids. Trimming removed 2 bases from V and 7 bases from J, with 12 bases in between. CDR3 nucleotides: TGTGCCAGCTCACCAAGGACACGGCTGAATTCACCCCTCCACTTT. It translates to CASSPRTRLNSPLHF.

The chain recombines TRBV10-3 with TRBJ2-1, with TRBD2 identical over 11 bases. In germline, CDR1 is ENHRY, CDR2 SYGVKD. The CDR3 totals 17 residues. Trimming cost V 7 bases and J 4 bases; bases outside gene matches: 12. The CDR3 nucleotides are TGTGCCATCACAGCCCTAGCGGGGGGCCGCACTTACAATGAGCAGTTCTTC. This translates into CAITALAGGRTYNEQFF.

This clone is a singleton in its sample. CDR3 bases: TGTGCCAGCAGCCCGGGACAGGGGAGAAGAGAGACCCAGTACTTC. Its translation: CASSPGQGRRETQYF. This chain links TRBV7-9 with TRBJ2-5; 10 bases match TRBD1. This CDR3 contains 15 residues. Losses at the gene ends were 5 bases for V and 4 bases for J; bases not matched to a gene: 7. CDR1 is SEHNR and CDR2 is FQNEAQ in the germline V gene (reference sequence).

The genes are TRBV11-1 and TRBJ2-3; no reliable D call. Looked up from germline, CDR1 is SGHAT and CDR2 is FQDESV (reference sequence). Trimming shortened V by 0 bases and J by 6 bases, and 10 bases separated the two germline ends. There are 14 residues in the CDR3. The CDR3 bases are TGTGCCAGCAGCTTAGCGGGTGCAGCGGATACGCAGTATTTT. Its translation: CASSLAGAADTQYF.

V usage is TRBV5-5 and J usage is TRBJ1-1; 7 bases are a match to TRBD1. V shed 0 bases and J 3 bases; nucleotides not matched to a gene: 5. Germline-derived CDR1 and CDR2 are SGHKS and YYEKEE (reference sequence). The CDR3 loop spans 15 amino acids. The CDR3 region has the DNA TGTGCCAGCAGCTTGGGGAGGACAGGCTACACTGAAGCTTTCTTT. Protein: CASSLGRTGYTEAFF. Full variable domain (remainder filled in from reference TRBV5-5 and TRBJ1-1): DAGVTQSPTHLIKTRGQQVTLRCSPISGHKSVSWYQQVLGQGPQFIFQYYEKEERGRGNFPDRFSARQFPNYSSELNVNALLLGDSALYLCASSLGRTGYTEAFFGQGTRLTVV.

The chain joins TRBV7-8 to TRBJ1-3, with D possibly being TRBD1 (6 bases). V gave up 3 bases and J gave up 4 bases, with 16 bases separating them. The CDR3 is 16 amino acids. The V gene's germline CDR1 is SGHVS and CDR2 FQNEAQ. This CDR3 is CASSFLTGPRGNTIYF. CDR3 DNA sequence: TGTGCCAGCAGCTTCTTAACAGGGCCTCGAGGAAACACCATATATTTT.

The chain carries TRBV13 and TRBJ2-2; 7 positions agree with TRBD2. V trimming: 6 bases; J trimming: 5 bases; junction bases outside the gene matches: 9. The CDR3 spans 15 residues. The germline gives CDR1 PRHDT, CDR2 FYEKMQ (reference sequence). The CDR3 here is CASRQAGSGTGELFF. CDR3 DNA sequence: TGTGCCAGCAGGCAAGCGGGGTCGGGAACCGGGGAGCTGTTTTTT.

J is TRBJ1-6 and V is TRBV18, with D maybe TRBD1 (6 bases). CDR3 length equals 16 residues. Germline V gene lookup returns CDR1 KGHSH and CDR2 LQKENI. V was trimmed by 1 base and J by 7 bases, leaving 14 bases between them. The CDR3 DNA is TGTGCCAGCTCACCACGCCAGGGGAGTCTCAATTCACCCCTCCACTTT. Encoded protein: CASSPRQGSLNSPLHF.